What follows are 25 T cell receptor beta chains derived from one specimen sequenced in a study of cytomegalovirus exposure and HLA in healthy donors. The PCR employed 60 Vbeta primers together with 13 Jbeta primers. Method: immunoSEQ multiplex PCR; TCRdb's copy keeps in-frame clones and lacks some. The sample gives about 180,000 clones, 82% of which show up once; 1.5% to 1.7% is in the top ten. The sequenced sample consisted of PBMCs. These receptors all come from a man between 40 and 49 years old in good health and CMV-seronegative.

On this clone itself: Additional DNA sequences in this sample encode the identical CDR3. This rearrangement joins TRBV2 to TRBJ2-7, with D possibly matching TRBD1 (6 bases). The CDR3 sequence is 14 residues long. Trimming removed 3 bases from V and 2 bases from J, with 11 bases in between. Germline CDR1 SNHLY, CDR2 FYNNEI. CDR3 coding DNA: TGTGCCAGCAGTGATTGGACAGACACCTACGAGCAGTACTTC. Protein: CASSDWTDTYEQYF.

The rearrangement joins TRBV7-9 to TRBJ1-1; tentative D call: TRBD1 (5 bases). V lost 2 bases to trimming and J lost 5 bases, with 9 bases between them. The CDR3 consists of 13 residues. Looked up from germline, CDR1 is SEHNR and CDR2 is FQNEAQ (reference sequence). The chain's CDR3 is CASSLYAGTEAFF. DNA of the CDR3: TGTGCCAGCAGCTTATACGCAGGGACTGAAGCTTTCTTT.

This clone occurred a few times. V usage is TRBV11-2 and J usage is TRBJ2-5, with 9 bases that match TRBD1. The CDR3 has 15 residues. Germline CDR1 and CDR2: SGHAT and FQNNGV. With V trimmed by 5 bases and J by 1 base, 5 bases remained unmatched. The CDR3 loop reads CASSLGTGSQETQYF. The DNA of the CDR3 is TGTGCCAGCAGCCTCGGGACAGGGAGCCAAGAGACCCAGTACTTC.

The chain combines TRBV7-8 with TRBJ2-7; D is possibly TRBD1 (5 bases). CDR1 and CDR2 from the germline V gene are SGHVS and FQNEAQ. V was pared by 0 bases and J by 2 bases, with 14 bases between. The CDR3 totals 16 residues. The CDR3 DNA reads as TGTGCCAGCAGCTTAGCGCAGAAGGCAGGGACCTACGAGCAGTACTTC. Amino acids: CASSLAQKAGTYEQYF.

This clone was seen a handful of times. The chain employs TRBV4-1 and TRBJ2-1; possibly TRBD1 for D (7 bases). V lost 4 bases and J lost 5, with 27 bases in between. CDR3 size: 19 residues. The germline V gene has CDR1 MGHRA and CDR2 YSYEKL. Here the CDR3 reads CASSLRDGSRGTRDNEQFF. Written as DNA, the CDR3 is TGCGCCAGCAGCCTGAGGGACGGGAGCAGGGGGACACGCGACAATGAGCAGTTCTTC.

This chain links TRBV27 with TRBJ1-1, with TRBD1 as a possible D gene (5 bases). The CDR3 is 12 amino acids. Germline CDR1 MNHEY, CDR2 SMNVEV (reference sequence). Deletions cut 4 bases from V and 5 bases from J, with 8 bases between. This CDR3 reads CASSWGGTEAFF. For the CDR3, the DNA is TGTGCCAGCAGTTGGGGGGGGACTGAAGCTTTCTTT.

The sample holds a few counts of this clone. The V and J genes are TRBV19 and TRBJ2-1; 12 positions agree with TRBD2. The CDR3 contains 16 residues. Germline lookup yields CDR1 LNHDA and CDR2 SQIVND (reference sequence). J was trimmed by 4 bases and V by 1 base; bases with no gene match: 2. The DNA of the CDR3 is TGTGCCAGTAGTATAGGGACTAGCGGGGCTTACAATGAGCAGTTCTTC. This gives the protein CASSIGTSGAYNEQFF.

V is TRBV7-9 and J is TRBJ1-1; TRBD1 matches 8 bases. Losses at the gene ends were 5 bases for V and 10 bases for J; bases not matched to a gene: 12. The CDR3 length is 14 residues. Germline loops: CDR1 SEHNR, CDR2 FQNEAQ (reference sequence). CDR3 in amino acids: CASSLEGGQGRAFF. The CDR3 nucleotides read TGTGCCAGCAGCCTGGAGGGAGGACAGGGAAGAGCTTTCTTT.

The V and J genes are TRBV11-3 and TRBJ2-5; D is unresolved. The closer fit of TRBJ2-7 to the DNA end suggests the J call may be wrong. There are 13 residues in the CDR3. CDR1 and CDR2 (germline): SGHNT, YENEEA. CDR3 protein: CASSPRRVYEQYF. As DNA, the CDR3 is TGTGCCAGCAGCCCCCGACGGGTCTACGAGCAGTACTTC.

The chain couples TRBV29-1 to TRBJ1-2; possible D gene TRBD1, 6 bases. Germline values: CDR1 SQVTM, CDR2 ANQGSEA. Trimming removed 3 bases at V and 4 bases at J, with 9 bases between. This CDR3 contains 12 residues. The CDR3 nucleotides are TGCAGCGTTGAGTGGGGGCCCTATGGCTACACCTTC. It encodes CSVEWGPYGYTF. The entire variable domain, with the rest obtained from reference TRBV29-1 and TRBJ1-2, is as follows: SAVISQKPSRDICQRGTSLTIQCQVDSQVTMMFWYRQQPGQSLTLIATANQGSEATYESGFVIDKFPISRPNLTFSTLTVSNMSPEDSSIYLCSVEWGPYGYTFGSGTRLTVV.

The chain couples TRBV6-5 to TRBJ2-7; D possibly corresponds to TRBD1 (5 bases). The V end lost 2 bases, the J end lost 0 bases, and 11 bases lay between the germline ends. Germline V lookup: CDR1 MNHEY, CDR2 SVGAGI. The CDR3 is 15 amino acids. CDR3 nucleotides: TGTGCCAGCAGTTACACCCAACAGGCCTCCTACGAGCAGTACTTC. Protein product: CASSYTQQASYEQYF.

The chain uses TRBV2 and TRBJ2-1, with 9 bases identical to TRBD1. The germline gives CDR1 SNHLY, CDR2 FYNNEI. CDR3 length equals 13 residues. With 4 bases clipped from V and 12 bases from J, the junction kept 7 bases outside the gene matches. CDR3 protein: CASSVGTGQRQFF. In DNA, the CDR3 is TGTGCCAGCAGTGTGGGGACAGGGCAAAGGCAGTTCTTC. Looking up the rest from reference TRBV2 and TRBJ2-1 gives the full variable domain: EPEVTQTPSHQVTQMGQEVILRCVPISNHLYFYWYRQILGQKVEFLVSFYNNEISEKSEIFDDQFSVERPDGSNFTLKIRSTKLEDSAMYFCASSVGTGQRQFFGPGTRLTVL.

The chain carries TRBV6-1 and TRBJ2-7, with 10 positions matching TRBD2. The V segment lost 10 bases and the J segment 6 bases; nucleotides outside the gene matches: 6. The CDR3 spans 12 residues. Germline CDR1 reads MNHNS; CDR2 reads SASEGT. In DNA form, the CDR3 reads TGTGCCACCTCGCTAGCGGGGGTCGAGCAGTACTTC. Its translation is CATSLAGVEQYF.

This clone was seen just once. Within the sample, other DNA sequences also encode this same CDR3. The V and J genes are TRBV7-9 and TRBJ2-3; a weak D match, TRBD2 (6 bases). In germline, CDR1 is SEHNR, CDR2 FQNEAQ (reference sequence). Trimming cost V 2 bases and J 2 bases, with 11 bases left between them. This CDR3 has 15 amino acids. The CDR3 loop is CASSLLGGSTDTQYF. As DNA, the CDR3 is TGTGCCAGCAGCTTACTGGGGGGATCCACAGATACGCAGTATTTT.

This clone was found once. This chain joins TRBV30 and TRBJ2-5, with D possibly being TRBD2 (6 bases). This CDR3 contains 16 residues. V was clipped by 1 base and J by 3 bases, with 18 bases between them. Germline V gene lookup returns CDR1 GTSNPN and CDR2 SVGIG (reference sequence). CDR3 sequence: CAWSGPGGISKETQYF. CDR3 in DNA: TGTGCCTGGAGTGGCCCGGGCGGGATCTCGAAAGAGACCCAGTACTTC.

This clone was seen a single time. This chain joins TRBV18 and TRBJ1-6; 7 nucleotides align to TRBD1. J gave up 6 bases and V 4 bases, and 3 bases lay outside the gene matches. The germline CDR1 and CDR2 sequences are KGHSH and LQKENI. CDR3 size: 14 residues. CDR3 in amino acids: CASSQDRFNSPLHF. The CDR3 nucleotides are TGTGCCAGCTCACAGGACAGGTTTAATTCACCCCTCCACTTT. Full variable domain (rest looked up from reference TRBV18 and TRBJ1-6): NAGVMQNPRHLVRRRGQEARLRCSPMKGHSHVYWYRQLPEEGLKFMVYLQKENIIDESGMPKERFSAEFPKEGPSILRIQQVVRGDSAAYFCASSQDRFNSPLHFGNGTRLTVT.

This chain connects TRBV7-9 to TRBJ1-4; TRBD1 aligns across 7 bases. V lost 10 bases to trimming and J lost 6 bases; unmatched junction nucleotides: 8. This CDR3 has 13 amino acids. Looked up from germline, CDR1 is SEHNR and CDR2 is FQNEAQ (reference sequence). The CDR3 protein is CAILDRDYEKLFF. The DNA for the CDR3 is TGTGCCATCTTAGACAGGGACTATGAAAAACTGTTTTTT.

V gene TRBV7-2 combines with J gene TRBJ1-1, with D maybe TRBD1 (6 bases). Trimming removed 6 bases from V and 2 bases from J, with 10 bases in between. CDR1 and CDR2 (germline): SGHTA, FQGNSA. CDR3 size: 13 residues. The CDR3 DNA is TGTGCCAGCAGTGGACAGACCAACACTGAAGCTTTCTTT. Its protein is CASSGQTNTEAFF.

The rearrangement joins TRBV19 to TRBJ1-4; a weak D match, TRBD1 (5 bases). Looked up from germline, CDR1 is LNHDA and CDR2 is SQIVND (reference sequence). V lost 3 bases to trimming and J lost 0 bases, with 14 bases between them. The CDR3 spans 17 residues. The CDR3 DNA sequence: TGTGCCAGTAGTATCTTCGTAGGGGTTGCAACTAATGAAAAACTGTTTTTT. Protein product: CASSIFVGVATNEKLFF.

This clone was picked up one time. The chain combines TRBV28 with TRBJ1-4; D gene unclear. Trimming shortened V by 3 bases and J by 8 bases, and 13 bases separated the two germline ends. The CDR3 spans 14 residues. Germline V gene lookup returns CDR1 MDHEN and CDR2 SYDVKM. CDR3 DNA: TGTGCCAGCAGTTTTGGAGGGCTGAGCGAAAAACTGTTTTTT. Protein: CASSFGGLSEKLFF.

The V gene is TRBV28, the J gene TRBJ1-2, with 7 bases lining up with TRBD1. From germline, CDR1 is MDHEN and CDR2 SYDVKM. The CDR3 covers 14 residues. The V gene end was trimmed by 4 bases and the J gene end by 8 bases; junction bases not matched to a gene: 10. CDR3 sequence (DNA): TGTGCCAGCAGTTACCCCGTAGGGACAGCAGGCTACACCTTC. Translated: CASSYPVGTAGYTF.

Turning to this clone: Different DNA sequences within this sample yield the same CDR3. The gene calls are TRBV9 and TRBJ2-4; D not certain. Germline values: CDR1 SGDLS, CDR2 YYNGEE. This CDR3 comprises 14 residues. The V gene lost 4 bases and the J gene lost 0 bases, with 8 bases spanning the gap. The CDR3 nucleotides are TGTGCCAGCAGCCCAACTCGAGCCAAAAACATTCAGTACTTC. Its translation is CASSPTRAKNIQYF.

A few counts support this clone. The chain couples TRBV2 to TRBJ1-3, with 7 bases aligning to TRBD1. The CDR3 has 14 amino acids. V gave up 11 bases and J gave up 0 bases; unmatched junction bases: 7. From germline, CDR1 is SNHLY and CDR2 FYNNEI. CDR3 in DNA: TGTGCCGGATGGACAGGCCACTCTGGAAACACCATATATTTT. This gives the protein CAGWTGHSGNTIYF.

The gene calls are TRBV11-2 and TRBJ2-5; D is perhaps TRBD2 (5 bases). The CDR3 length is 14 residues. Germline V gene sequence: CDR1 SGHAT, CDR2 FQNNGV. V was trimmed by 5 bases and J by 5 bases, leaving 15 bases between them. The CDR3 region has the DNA TGTGCCAGCAGCCCCCCGCTAGCATCGGAGACCCAGTACTTC. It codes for CASSPPLASETQYF.

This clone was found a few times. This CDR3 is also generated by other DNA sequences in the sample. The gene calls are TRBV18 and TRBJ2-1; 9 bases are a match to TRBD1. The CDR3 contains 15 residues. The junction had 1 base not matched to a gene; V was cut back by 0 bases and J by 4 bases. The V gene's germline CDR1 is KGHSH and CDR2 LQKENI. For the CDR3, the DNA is TGTGCCAGCTCACCACCCGGGACAGGGTACAATGAGCAGTTCTTC. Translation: CASSPPGTGYNEQFF.